The present entry profiles one TCR beta chain with its context. Its matching antigen is unknown. The record originates from a study of high-grade serous ovarian cancer treatment subgroups. Study-level information: Samples averaged roughly 15,000 reads and around 7,600 unique TCR beta rearrangements. Study-level points and caveats: Repertoire similarity ranged about 0.1 to 0.79 between tumors of one patient. CDR1 and CDR2 were left unanalyzed; analyses focused on CDR3.

V was pared by 0 bases and J by 5 bases, with 14 bases between. Per germline, CDR1 SGDLS and CDR2 YYNGEE. The CDR3 totals 15 residues. Tumor tissue was taken before any definitive surgery or chemotherapy was given. The data were produced by immunoSEQ multiplex PCR, yet TCRdb's version contains in-frame clones alone and is incomplete. The table lists more than 15,000 clones, roughly four fifths of them singletons. The material sequenced was tumor tissue. This rearrangement joins TRBV9 to TRBJ1-1, with D unresolved. The receptor comes from a human donor with high-grade serous ovarian cancer. The CDR3 nucleotides are TGTGCCAGCAGCGTAGGTTACGCTCTTGAAACTGAAGCTTTCTTT. Amino acids: CASSVGYALETEAFF.